This T cell receptor beta chain was sequenced during a study of T-cell memory formation after mild COVID-19. The overall study: TCR clusters mostly belonged to single donors.

Via MiXCR, TCRdb re-called the 5' RACE reads, giving one row per CDR3 protein. The repertoire holds some 65,000 distinct CDR3 sequences, with 16% as singletons. Of note for this clonotype: Its antigen is unidentified.

Findings of the study overall: The CD4+ clones that contracted clustered mainly within CM and EM, and the CD8+ clones concentrated in EMRA. The authors left the SARS-CoV-2 specificity of second-wave clones peaking on day 37 unconfirmed. Cross-reactive memory appears to have joined, as suggested by some responding clones showing up in pre-infection memory.

Germline CDR1 is DFQATT and CDR2 is SNEGSKA (reference sequence). Deletions cut 6 bases from V and 5 bases from J, with 6 bases between. CDR3 length: 10 residues. Material: PBMCs or a T cell subset sorted from them (not recorded which). This receptor was identified in an adult woman who had mild COVID-19 (a few samples of this study predate the infection). Cell type and time point are not known. The rearrangement links TRBV20-1 to TRBJ2-3; D ambiguous. The CDR3 protein is CSAPGDTQYF. The CDR3 region has the DNA TGCAGTGCCCCAGGAGATACGCAGTATTTT.